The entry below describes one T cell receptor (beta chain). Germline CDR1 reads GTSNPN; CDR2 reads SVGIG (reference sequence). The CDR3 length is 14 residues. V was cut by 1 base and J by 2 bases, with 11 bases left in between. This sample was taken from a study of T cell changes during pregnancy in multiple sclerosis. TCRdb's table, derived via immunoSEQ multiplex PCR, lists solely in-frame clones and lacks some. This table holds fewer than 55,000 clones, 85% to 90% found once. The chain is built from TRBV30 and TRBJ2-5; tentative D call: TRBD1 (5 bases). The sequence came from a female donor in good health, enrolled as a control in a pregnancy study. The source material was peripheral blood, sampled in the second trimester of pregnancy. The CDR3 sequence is CAWSGGRRQETQYF. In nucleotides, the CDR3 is TGTGCCTGGAGTGGGGGCCGACGGCAAGAGACCCAGTACTTC.